This TCR beta chain stems from a study of Graves' ophthalmopathy and Graves' hyperthyroidism. As the template, RNA transcripts were used to amplify TCR beta CDR3 regions. A first-round RT-PCR used HTBI primers, followed by a second-round multiplex PCR. Each CDR3 protein gets one entry after TCRdb re-called the multiplex PCR reads with MiXCR. There are roughly 400,000 distinct CDR3 sequences in the sample; 15% occur only once, and around 7% lies in the top ten. This clonotype has ten or more counts. The antigen is not known. The CDR3 runs to 13 residues. V dropped 1 base and J dropped 6 bases, with 7 bases sitting between them. The germline V gene has CDR1 LNHDA and CDR2 SQIVND (reference sequence). Study results and caveats: Discrimination between ophthalmopathy and stable hyperthyroidism by a 13-signature model showed 85% to 90% sensitivity and about 84% specificity. With a specificity of roughly 72% and a sensitivity of 60% to 71%, the model predicted ophthalmopathy progression.

Patients were left out if they had other autoimmune diseases, uncontrolled infections, pregnancy or lactation. The origin of this receptor is a woman aged 18 to 35 with stable Graves' hyperthyroidism. The specimen sequenced was peripheral blood. The genes are TRBV19 and TRBJ1-5; D may be TRBD1 (6 bases). The CDR3 nucleotides are TGTGCCAGTAGTATAGGACAGGCTCAGCCCCAGCATTTT. Amino acid sequence: CASSIGQAQPQHF.